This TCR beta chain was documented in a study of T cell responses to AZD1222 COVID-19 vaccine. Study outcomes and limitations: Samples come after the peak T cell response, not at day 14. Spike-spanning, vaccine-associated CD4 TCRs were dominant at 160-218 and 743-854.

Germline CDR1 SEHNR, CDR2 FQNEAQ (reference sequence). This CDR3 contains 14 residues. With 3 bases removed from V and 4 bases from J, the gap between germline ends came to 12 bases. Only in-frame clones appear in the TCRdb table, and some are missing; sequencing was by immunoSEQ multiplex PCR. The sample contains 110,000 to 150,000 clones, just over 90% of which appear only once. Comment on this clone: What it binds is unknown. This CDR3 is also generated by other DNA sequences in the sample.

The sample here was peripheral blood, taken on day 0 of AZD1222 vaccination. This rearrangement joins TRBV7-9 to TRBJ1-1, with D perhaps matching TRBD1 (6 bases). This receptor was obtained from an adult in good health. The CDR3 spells CASSLVGGFTEAFF. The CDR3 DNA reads TGTGCCAGCAGCTTGGTAGGGGGTTTCACTGAAGCTTTCTTT.